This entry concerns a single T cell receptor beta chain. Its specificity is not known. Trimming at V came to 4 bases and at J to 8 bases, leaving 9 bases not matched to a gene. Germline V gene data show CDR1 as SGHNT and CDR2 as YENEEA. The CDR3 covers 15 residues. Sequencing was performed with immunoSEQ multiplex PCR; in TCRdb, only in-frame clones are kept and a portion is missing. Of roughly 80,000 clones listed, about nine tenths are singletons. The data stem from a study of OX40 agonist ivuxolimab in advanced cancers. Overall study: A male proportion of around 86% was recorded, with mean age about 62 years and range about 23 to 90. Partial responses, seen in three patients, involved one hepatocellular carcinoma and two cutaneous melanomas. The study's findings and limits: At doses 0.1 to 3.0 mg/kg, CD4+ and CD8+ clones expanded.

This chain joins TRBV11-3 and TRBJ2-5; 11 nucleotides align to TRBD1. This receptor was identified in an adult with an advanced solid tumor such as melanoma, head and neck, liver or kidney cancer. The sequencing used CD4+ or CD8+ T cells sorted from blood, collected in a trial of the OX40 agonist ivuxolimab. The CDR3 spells CASSSGTGQGGTQYF. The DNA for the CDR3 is TGTGCCAGCAGCTCCGGAACGGGACAGGGGGGCACCCAGTACTTC.